This record looks at one TCR beta chain sequence and its context. Profiled with immunoSEQ multiplex PCR; TCRdb holds only in-frame clones, not every one. The sample gives approximately 230,000 clones, around 86% of which show up once; about 1.7% is in the top ten. Participants had their cohort set by participant-reported clinical history. Donors of Cohort 3 who recovered were those that had two negative PCRs, clearance, or symptom resolution. These data come from a study of blood T cell repertoires in COVID-19. About the study: T cells, B-cell-depleted T cells, or PBMCs provided the cDNA or gDNA that served as material.

CDR3 length equals 15 residues. Germline CDR1 and CDR2: SQVTM and ANQGSEA. Trimming pared 0 bases from V and 6 bases from J, leaving 15 bases between. The sequence was obtained from a man in his forties who had recovered from COVID-19. Sequenced material: PBMCs or T cells enriched from blood (not recorded which). V is TRBV29-1 and J is TRBJ2-1; D is unresolved. Written as DNA, the CDR3 is TGCAGCGTTGAAGATCGGCCCCAGGTTAGCAATGAGCAGTTCTTC. It is translated as CSVEDRPQVSNEQFF.